A selection of T cell receptor beta chains follows, all from one sample in a study of blood T cell repertoires in COVID-19. Only in-frame clones appear in the TCRdb table, and some are missing; sequencing was by immunoSEQ multiplex PCR. The data contain about 21,000 clones, roughly 91% of them singletons. The sample consisted of peripheral blood. The receptors here all came from a man in his sixties or seventies with active COVID-19. The conserved cysteine and the conserved F or W are not part of the CDR3 here.

v_call: TRBV6-5
cdr3_aa: ASGVGGTYEQY

v_call: TRBV12-3/TRBV12-4
cdr3_aa: ASSNTRNTEAF

v_call: TRBV5-6
cdr3_aa: ASSLVRQGTEAF

v_call: TRBV2
cdr3_aa: ASSFVTEAF

v_call: TRBV27
cdr3_aa: ASSMTGGFPLGNQPQH

v_call: TRBV5-1
cdr3_aa: ASSLSGANNYGYT

v_call: TRBV3-1/TRBV3-2
cdr3_aa: ASSHLGQGLGNSPLH

v_call: TRBV27
cdr3_aa: ASSYGTSIRETQY

v_call: TRBV2
cdr3_aa: ASSEALGGGRTEAF

v_call: TRBV4-1
cdr3_aa: ASSHDSSNTEAF

v_call: TRBV6-6
cdr3_aa: ASSLGHSGNTIY

v_call: TRBV9
cdr3_aa: ASSGSGRGNEQF

v_call: TRBV5-1
cdr3_aa: ASSSGANTEAF

v_call: TRBV19
cdr3_aa: ASSQQTNTEAF

v_call: TRBV13
cdr3_aa: ASSVRVQETQY

v_call: TRBV12-3/TRBV12-4
cdr3_aa: ASSLRSVGYT

v_call: TRBV28
cdr3_aa: ASRGTGALNHEQY

v_call: TRBV2
cdr3_aa: ASSGLDSGELF

v_call: TRBV6-1
cdr3_aa: ASSEGRLAGYQETQY

v_call: TRBV7-9
cdr3_aa: ASSSGTGETQY

v_call: TRBV7-9
cdr3_aa: ASDRAWNTEAF

v_call: TRBV5-1
cdr3_aa: ASSLASGVYEQY

v_call: TRBV4-2
cdr3_aa: ASSQGGWEDEKLF

v_call: TRBV7-9
cdr3_aa: ASSLDSYTEAF

v_call: TRBV6-1
cdr3_aa: ASSEAGGEGAF

v_call: TRBV27
cdr3_aa: ASSLNLGGGTEAF

v_call: TRBV6-5
cdr3_aa: ASSLGLAGNNEQF

v_call: TRBV9
cdr3_aa: ASSKEDSYGYT

v_call: TRBV5-6
cdr3_aa: ASSSKTTGSGANVLT

v_call: TRBV6-1
cdr3_aa: ASSEPGTAPNTEAF

v_call: TRBV5-1
cdr3_aa: ASSLGDSYNEQF

v_call: TRBV19
cdr3_aa: ASGDINLNTEAF

v_call: TRBV7-6
cdr3_aa: ASSWAGDRGFYNEQF

v_call: TRBV7-7
cdr3_aa: ASSQAYSGDTQY

v_call: TRBV5-1
cdr3_aa: ASSTAQGQETQY

v_call: TRBV6-5
cdr3_aa: ASSLGGRTEAF

v_call: TRBV6-1
cdr3_aa: ASSDDRAETQY

v_call: TRBV2
cdr3_aa: ASREEPNQPQH

v_call: TRBV3-1/TRBV3-2
cdr3_aa: ASTDYGLAYEQY